This T cell receptor beta chain was found in a study of blood T cell repertoires in COVID-19. The V end was cut by 4 bases, the J end by 4 bases, with 12 bases between. CDR1 and CDR2 from the germline V gene are SGHNT and YYREEE (reference sequence). The CDR3 spans 14 residues. Using immunoSEQ multiplex PCR, the repertoire was profiled, and TCRdb retains in-frame clones only, with some absent. The table has about 260,000 clones, approximately 89% seen once. Specimen: peripheral blood. This clonotype originated in a man aged 35 to 55 who had recovered from COVID-19. The chain links TRBV5-4 to TRBJ2-1; the D gene is possibly TRBD2 (5 bases). The CDR3 reads CASSATRSYNEQFF. CDR3 sequence (DNA): TGTGCCAGCAGCGCAACTAGGAGTTACAATGAGCAGTTCTTC.